This TCR beta chain was sequenced in a study of monozygotic twins with inflammatory bowel disease. The CDR3 runs 15 residues. Germline V gene lookup returns CDR1 SGHTA and CDR2 FQGNSA. Researchers used around 3,400 ng of total RNA for each TCR library. Reprocessing the 5' RACE reads, TCRdb reports a single entry for every CDR3 protein and omits DNA. This sample contains 400,000 to 500,000 distinct CDR3 sequences. A word on this clonotype: As yet, its antigen is unknown.

General study points: Variability may have been added to patient repertoires by differing immunosuppressive treatments. Discordant twins showed the same repertoire similarity as concordant twins, possibly from limited power.

Sequencing was done on a sample of blood. The rearrangement uses TRBV7-2 and TRBJ1-3. The TCR sequence derives from a human donor with ulcerative colitis or Crohn's disease, or a healthy co-twin of an affected twin (not recorded which). The CDR3 sequence: CASSLIPAVGNTIYF.